One sample yielded the 28 T cell receptor beta chains listed below, sequenced in a study of cytomegalovirus exposure and HLA in healthy donors. Generated by immunoSEQ multiplex PCR, the TCRdb table keeps only in-frame clones and is missing some. The sample has about 130,000 clones, 70% to 90% seen once. What was sequenced was PBMCs. The receptors were sampled from a woman aged 25 to 39 in good health and CMV-seropositive.

This sequence joins TRBV29-1 and TRBJ2-7; maybe TRBD2 (6 bases). Germline V lookup: CDR1 SQVTM, CDR2 ANQGSEA. The CDR3 sequence is 12 residues long. The V end was cut by 6 bases, the J end by 4 bases, with 13 bases between. CDR3 in amino acids: CSVADGTYEQYF. The CDR3 DNA reads TGCAGCGTAGCAGACGGGACTTACGAGCAGTACTTC.

The V gene is TRBV28, the J gene TRBJ1-3; D is unresolved. The CDR3 loop spans 16 amino acids. CDR1 MDHEN and CDR2 SYDVKM come from the germline V gene. Trimming took off 6 bases at V and 0 bases at J, with 15 bases between the two ends. CDR3 region: CASSQLPGGSGNTIYF. In DNA form, the CDR3 reads TGTGCCAGCAGCCAATTACCGGGAGGCTCTGGAAACACCATATATTTT.

This chain connects TRBV29-1 to TRBJ2-1, with 8 positions matching TRBD1. The CDR3 sequence is 12 residues long. Trimming cost V 7 bases and J 9 bases; bases outside gene matches: 8. Germline-derived CDR1 and CDR2 are SQVTM and ANQGSEA. For the CDR3, the DNA is TGCAGCGCAACAGGGGGGACGGGTGAGCAGTTCTTC. It encodes CSATGGTGEQFF.

The J gene is TRBJ2-7, the V gene TRBV7-2; 9 bases agree with TRBD1. Trimming removed 4 bases from V and 5 bases from J; junction bases left unmatched: 6. The V gene's germline CDR1 is SGHTA and CDR2 FQGNSA. The CDR3 runs 14 residues. CDR3 sequence reads: CASSSRDRVNEQYF. The CDR3 region has the DNA TGTGCCAGCAGCTCCCGGGACAGGGTAAACGAGCAGTACTTC.

The genes are TRBV6-1 and TRBJ1-5; the D gene is possibly TRBD1 (5 bases). The germline V and J ends were trimmed by 2 bases and 5 bases, with 10 bases remaining between them. CDR1 MNHNS and CDR2 SASEGT come from the germline V gene. The CDR3 has 14 residues. CDR3 amino acids: CASSESAGYQPQHF. The DNA of the CDR3 is TGTGCCAGCAGTGAATCGGCAGGGTATCAGCCCCAGCATTTT.

For the CDR3, the DNA is TGCGCCAGCAGCTTGAGATCCGGGACAGACCAAGATACGCAGTATTTT. Its translation: CASSLRSGTDQDTQYF. The chain has TRBV5-1 and TRBJ2-3, with 7 bases that match TRBD1. J gave up 5 bases and V 1 base, and 10 bases lay outside the gene matches. The CDR3 extends over 16 amino acids. Germline values: CDR1 SGHRS, CDR2 YFSETQ.

The rearrangement joins TRBV5-1 to TRBJ2-1; maybe TRBD2 (6 bases). CDR1 and CDR2 (germline): SGHRS, YFSETQ. Trimming removed 4 bases from V and 1 base from J, with 12 bases in between. This CDR3 has 15 residues. The CDR3 sequence is CASSVGGISYNEQFF. The CDR3 DNA sequence: TGCGCCAGCAGCGTTGGCGGGATTTCCTACAATGAGCAGTTCTTC.

V usage is TRBV6-5 and J usage is TRBJ2-4; TRBD1 agrees at 7 bases. The CDR3 length is 15 residues. Germline V gene lookup returns CDR1 MNHEY and CDR2 SVGAGI. V was clipped by 4 bases and J by 3 bases; unmatched bases: 6. The CDR3 DNA follows: TGTGCCAGCAGTTTCGACAGGGCGAGCAAAAACATTCAGTACTTC. It is translated as CASSFDRASKNIQYF.

This clone was seen once. This chain links TRBV5-4 with TRBJ2-5; 8 bases agree with TRBD2. J lost 5 bases, V lost 4 bases, and 10 bases had no gene match. The CDR3 is made up of 15 amino acids. Germline CDR1 and CDR2: SGHNT and YYREEE (reference sequence). The CDR3 loop reads CASSGAGGAGETQYF. Written as DNA, the CDR3 is TGTGCCAGCAGCGGGGCGGGGGGCGCAGGGGAGACCCAGTACTTC.

The chain recombines TRBV19 with TRBJ2-7; 8 positions agree with TRBD2. Trimming took 4 bases from V and 2 from J; bases not matched to a gene: 4. Germline CDR1 LNHDA, CDR2 SQIVND (reference sequence). The CDR3 spans 14 residues. In nucleotides, the CDR3 is TGTGCCAGTAGTACCCGACTAGCGACCTACGAGCAGTACTTC. It yields the protein CASSTRLATYEQYF.

The chain employs TRBV10-1 and TRBJ2-1, with 7 bases lining up with TRBD1. CDR3 length: 13 amino acids. From germline, CDR1 is WNHNN and CDR2 SYGVQD (reference sequence). With V trimmed by 5 bases and J by 10 bases, 8 bases remained unmatched. This CDR3 reads CASSLRIGGEQFF. In DNA, the CDR3 is TGCGCCAGCAGTCTCAGAATAGGGGGCGAGCAGTTCTTC.

This clone was picked up one time. The rearrangement links TRBV28 to TRBJ1-4; TRBD1 is a possible D gene (6 bases). CDR1 is MDHEN, CDR2 SYDVKM, per germline. This CDR3 is 14 amino acids long. V lost 3 bases to trimming and J lost 5 bases, with 10 bases between them. This CDR3 reads CASSLWQGNEKLFF. CDR3 nucleotides: TGTGCCAGCAGTTTGTGGCAGGGGAATGAAAAACTGTTTTTT.

This clone has only one observation. The J gene is TRBJ1-2, the V gene TRBV7-9; D remains unclear. The CDR3 spans 14 residues. The ends were cut back, 3 bases at V and 2 bases at J, with 10 bases in the middle. The V gene's germline CDR1 is SEHNR and CDR2 FQNEAQ (reference sequence). CDR3 sequence: CASSFSGRNYGYTF. DNA for the CDR3: TGTGCCAGCAGCTTTTCTGGCCGCAACTATGGCTACACCTTC.

This clone has a handful of counts. V gene TRBV10-1 combines with J gene TRBJ2-3, with 7 positions matching TRBD2. The CDR3 spans 13 residues. Per germline, CDR1 WNHNN and CDR2 SYGVQD (reference sequence). V lost 6 bases, J lost 3 bases, and 3 bases stayed unmatched. In nucleotides, the CDR3 is TGCGCCAGCAGAGTGGGAGGGACAGATACGCAGTATTTT. Its translation: CASRVGGTDTQYF.

The genes are TRBV9 and TRBJ2-2; the match to TRBD2 covers 9 bases. The CDR3 is made up of 14 amino acids. CDR1 is SGDLS, CDR2 YYNGEE, per germline. Germline trimming cut 0 bases from V and 8 bases from J; bases unmatched to any gene: 2. CDR3 region: CASSVGLAAGELFF. The CDR3 nucleotides are TGTGCCAGCAGCGTAGGACTAGCGGCTGGGGAGCTGTTTTTT.

The chain couples TRBV2 to TRBJ2-3; D may be TRBD2 (5 bases). Trimming took 7 bases from V and 5 from J, leaving 19 bases between them. The CDR3 has 15 amino acids. In germline, CDR1 is SNHLY, CDR2 FYNNEI. CDR3 in DNA: TGTGCCAGCACAGAGATTGGAGCCGGAGGAGATACGCAGTATTTT. Its protein product is CASTEIGAGGDTQYF.

This sequence joins TRBV20-1 and TRBJ2-1, with D perhaps TRBD2 (5 bases). The germline V and J ends were trimmed by 3 bases and 8 bases, with 8 bases remaining between them. The CDR3 is made up of 11 amino acids. Germline V CDR1 and CDR2: DFQATT, SNEGSKA (reference sequence). The CDR3 DNA reads TGCAGTGCTAGCGGGATGTATGAGCAGTTCTTC. Encoded protein: CSASGMYEQFF.

The V and J genes are TRBV2 and TRBJ2-7; TRBD2 matches 10 bases. The length of the CDR3 is 15 residues. Germline V gene data show CDR1 as SNHLY and CDR2 as FYNNEI. V trimming: 4 bases; J trimming: 0 bases; junction bases outside the gene matches: 3. The CDR3 reads CASSVVAGGSYEQYF. Here the CDR3 DNA reads TGTGCCAGCAGTGTAGTAGCGGGGGGCTCCTACGAGCAGTACTTC. Drawing the rest from reference TRBV2 and TRBJ2-7, the complete variable domain is EPEVTQTPSHQVTQMGQEVILRCVPISNHLYFYWYRQILGQKVEFLVSFYNNEISEKSEIFDDQFSVERPDGSNFTLKIRSTKLEDSAMYFCASSVVAGGSYEQYFGPGTRLTVT.

The chain links TRBV9 to TRBJ1-1; TRBD1 matches at 7 bases. The CDR3 runs 14 residues. V trimming: 3 bases; J trimming: 4 bases; junction bases outside the gene matches: 6. Looked up from germline, CDR1 is SGDLS and CDR2 is YYNGEE. The CDR3 DNA reads TGTGCCAGCAGCGCACAGGGGTCGGCCACTGAAGCTTTCTTT. It yields the protein CASSAQGSATEAFF.

This clone was observed once. The V gene is TRBV25-1, the J gene TRBJ2-4, with TRBD1 as a possible D gene (6 bases). Germline CDR1 is MGHDK and CDR2 is SYGVNS. This CDR3 has 15 residues. V lost 4 bases, J lost 4 bases, and 14 bases lay in between. The CDR3, as DNA: TGTGCCAGCAGTGGATCCGGGACAAATAAAAACATTCAGTACTTC. It codes for CASSGSGTNKNIQYF.

The V gene is TRBV6-1, the J gene TRBJ1-2; tentatively, D is TRBD1 (5 bases). The CDR3 sequence is 14 residues long. V lost 7 bases to trimming and J lost 0 bases, with 12 bases between them. Germline V gives CDR1 MNHNS, CDR2 SASEGT. In nucleotides, the CDR3 is TGTGCCAGCAACAGACAGACAGCTAACTATGGCTACACCTTC. Translating gives CASNRQTANYGYTF.

Remarks on this clone: One junction end disagrees with the germline gene, perhaps due to a read error. This rearrangement joins TRBV28 to TRBJ1-4; TRBD1 matches at 7 bases. Germline V gives CDR1 MDHEN, CDR2 SYDVKM. This CDR3 comprises 13 residues. The CDR3 region has the DNA TGTGCCGGCAGAGGGGGCGCCGCTGAAAAACTGTTTTTT. Encoded protein: CAGRGGAAEKLFF.

The chain uses TRBV14 and TRBJ2-5, with 14 nucleotides matching TRBD2. V shed 1 base and J 2 bases; nucleotides not matched to a gene: 6. The V gene's germline CDR1 is SGHDN and CDR2 FVKESK. The CDR3 runs 18 residues. CDR3 coding DNA: TGTGCCAGCAGCCAAGGTCTGACTAGCGGGGGGGAGCAAGAGACCCAGTACTTC. Translation gives CASSQGLTSGGEQETQYF. Variable domain in full (rest from reference TRBV14 and TRBJ2-5): EAGVTQFPSHSVIEKGQTVTLRCDPISGHDNLYWYRRVMGKEIKFLLHFVKESKQDESGMPNNRFLAERTGGTYSTLKVQPAELEDSGVYFCASSQGLTSGGEQETQYFGPGTRLLVL.

The rearrangement links TRBV6-1 to TRBJ2-7; the D gene is possibly TRBD1 (6 bases). The CDR3 has 15 residues. The germline V gene has CDR1 MNHNS and CDR2 SASEGT. Trimming left V 3 bases short and J 2 bases short, with 14 bases between. CDR3 in amino acids: CASSDYSDRPYEQYF. The DNA of the CDR3 is TGTGCCAGCAGTGATTATTCGGACAGACCCTACGAGCAGTACTTC.

V and J are TRBV28 and TRBJ2-7; 11 nucleotides line up with TRBD2. V lost 6 bases and J lost 4; bases outside the gene matches: 5. Germline V gene data show CDR1 as MDHEN and CDR2 as SYDVKM. This CDR3 is 14 amino acids long. Here the CDR3 reads CASRRIAGGYEQYF. In nucleotides, the CDR3 is TGTGCCAGCAGAAGAATAGCGGGGGGGTACGAGCAGTACTTC.

In its sample, this clone was seen once. The V call is TRBV5-6, the J call TRBJ2-7, with 10 bases lining up with TRBD1. The germline CDR1 and CDR2 sequences are SGHDT and YYEEEE. CDR3 length equals 14 residues. V lost 2 bases and J lost 2; bases outside the gene matches: 1. The CDR3 DNA reads as TGTGCCAGCAGCTTCGGGACAGGGGCCTACGAGCAGTACTTC. Its translation: CASSFGTGAYEQYF.

The V call is TRBV4-1, the J call TRBJ2-1; 12 positions agree with TRBD2. The CDR3 contains 17 residues. Germline CDR1 is MGHRA and CDR2 is YSYEKL. V gave up 1 base and J gave up 6 bases; unmatched junction bases: 7. This chain's CDR3 is CASSQGGGLAGFNEQFF. Written as DNA, the CDR3 is TGCGCCAGCAGCCAAGGAGGTGGACTAGCGGGGTTCAATGAGCAGTTCTTC.

This clone was observed at least ten times. The chain links TRBV2 to TRBJ2-1; 9 nucleotides match TRBD2. V was clipped by 4 bases and J by 7 bases; unmatched bases: 14. CDR1 and CDR2 from the germline V gene are SNHLY and FYNNEI. The CDR3 has 17 amino acids. The CDR3 reads CASSGLRWRTSDNEQFF. CDR3 bases: TGTGCCAGCAGTGGACTCCGGTGGAGGACTAGCGATAATGAGCAGTTCTTC.